The 4 T cell receptor beta chains below come from one sample, sequenced in a study of blood T cell repertoires in COVID-19. The table came from immunoSEQ multiplex PCR; TCRdb's copy has only in-frame clones and leaves some out. This table holds about 68,000 clones, over 75% found once. The sample comprised peripheral blood. The receptor set was obtained from a man aged 50 to 60 with acute or convalescent COVID-19.

The chain is built from TRBV6-5 and TRBJ2-7; 8 bases align to TRBD2. V shed 0 bases and J 5 bases; nucleotides not matched to a gene: 9. Per the germline V gene, CDR1 is MNHEY and CDR2 is SVGAGI. The CDR3 covers 16 residues. In DNA, the CDR3 is TGTGCCAGCAGTTACTCATCCGGGACTAGAGTCCACGAGCAGTACTTC. This encodes CASSYSSGTRVHEQYF.

The gene calls are TRBV21-1 and TRBJ2-7; TRBD1 is taken as the D call from the table, unchecked against the DNA. TRBV21-1 is termed a pseudogene. CDR3 length equals 15 residues. In DNA, the CDR3 is TGTGCCAGCAGCAAACGACAGGGAACTTCCTACGAGCAGTACTTC. Its translation: CASSKRQGTSYEQYF.

The chain carries TRBV18 and TRBJ2-5; D may be TRBD2 (5 bases). The CDR3 is made up of 16 amino acids. Trimming took 3 bases from V and 4 from J, leaving 18 bases between them. Germline V gene lookup returns CDR1 KGHSH and CDR2 LQKENI. The CDR3 bases are TGTGCCAGCTCACCCCCGAACCGGAGGTATGGAGAGACCCAGTACTTC. Protein sequence: CASSPPNRRYGETQYF.

The chain links TRBV6-2 or TRBV6-3 to TRBJ1-1; D possibly corresponds to TRBD1 (6 bases). V gave up 6 bases and J gave up 0 bases, with 17 bases separating them. The germline V gene has CDR1 MNHEY and CDR2 SVGEGT. This CDR3 is 16 amino acids long. CDR3 amino acids: CASSLQFRGLNTEAFF. The CDR3 bases are TGTGCCAGCAGCCTGCAATTCAGGGGTCTGAACACTGAAGCTTTCTTT.